Below, 14 T cell receptor beta chains from the same sample are listed, as sequenced in a study of cytomegalovirus exposure and HLA in healthy donors. In the PCR, 60 Vbeta and 13 Jbeta primers were used. Assay used: immunoSEQ multiplex PCR; TCRdb lists only in-frame clones, some missing. This sample has approximately 170,000 clones; over 80% occur once, and the top ten carry more than 1%. The sample consisted of PBMCs. All receptors derive from a boy between 2 and 15 years old in good health and CMV-seronegative.

The J gene is TRBJ1-2, the V gene TRBV10-3, with a weak D call TRBD1 (5 bases). The CDR3 has 13 amino acids. CDR1 and CDR2 (germline): ENHRY, SYGVKD. The V end was cut by 6 bases, the J end by 0 bases, with 8 bases between. CDR3 region: CAIRGAPNYGYTF. Here the CDR3 DNA reads TGTGCCATCAGAGGGGCCCCTAACTATGGCTACACCTTC.

This chain joins TRBV4-2 and TRBJ2-7; 10 bases are shared with TRBD2. Germline CDR1 and CDR2: LGHNA and YNFKEQ. V was clipped by 1 base and J by 9 bases; unmatched bases: 18. This CDR3 has 18 amino acids. CDR3 nucleotide sequence: TGTGCCAGCAGCCAAGTGGAGCTAGCGGGAGCCGGTGTTCAAGCGCAGTACTTC. Protein product: CASSQVELAGAGVQAQYF.

The chain recombines TRBV30 with TRBJ2-7, with no clear D. The germline CDR1 and CDR2 sequences are GTSNPN and SVGIG (reference sequence). Trimming stripped 0 bases from V and 2 bases from J, with 5 bases between. The length of the CDR3 is 12 residues. The CDR3 protein is CAWSVTAYEQYF. CDR3 DNA sequence: TGTGCCTGGAGTGTAACAGCCTACGAGCAGTACTTC.

V is TRBV5-1 and J is TRBJ2-3; 10 bases line up with TRBD1. Germline assignment: CDR1 SGHRS and CDR2 YFSETQ. Unmatched junction bases numbered 5, after V lost 3 bases and J lost 4 bases. This CDR3 contains 15 residues. The CDR3 DNA is TGCGCCAGCAGCTCGGGGACAGGGGTAGCAGATACGCAGTATTTT. This translates into CASSSGTGVADTQYF.

The genes are TRBV6-6 and TRBJ2-1; tentatively, D is TRBD2 (6 bases). Looked up from germline, CDR1 is MNHNY and CDR2 is SVGAGI (reference sequence). The CDR3 runs 15 residues. Trimming cost V 7 bases and J 0 bases, with 13 bases left between them. The CDR3 spells CASNLGGSSYNEQFF. In DNA, the CDR3 is TGTGCCAGCAATCTCGGAGGGAGCTCCTACAATGAGCAGTTCTTC.

This sequence joins TRBV15 and TRBJ2-1; the match to TRBD2 covers 7 bases. Germline V gene data show CDR1 as LNHNV and CDR2 as YYDKDF (reference sequence). The CDR3 is 16 amino acids. Unmatched junction bases numbered 7, after V lost 0 bases and J lost 5 bases. CDR3 loop: CATSRDVGGGDNEQFF. In nucleotides, the CDR3 is TGTGCCACCAGCAGAGACGTTGGGGGAGGGGACAATGAGCAGTTCTTC.

The chain is built from TRBV6-5 and TRBJ2-7; 10 bases fit TRBD1. The CDR3 consists of 15 residues. The V gene's germline CDR1 is MNHEY and CDR2 SVGAGI. Trimming cost V 4 bases and J 2 bases; bases outside gene matches: 5. CDR3 protein: CASSSAGTGAYEQYF. CDR3 coding DNA: TGTGCCAGCAGTTCCGCCGGGACAGGGGCCTACGAGCAGTACTTC.

In DNA, the CDR3 is TGTGCCTGGGGATTCGGGTCGGGCTCCTACAATGAGCAGTTCTTC. It codes for CAWGFGSGSYNEQFF. The chain links TRBV30 to TRBJ2-1, with no clear D. V was shortened by 5 bases and J by 0 bases, with 14 bases between the two germline ends. CDR1 GTSNPN and CDR2 SVGIG come from the germline V gene (reference sequence). The CDR3 spans 15 residues. The variable domain in full, with the rest retrieved from reference TRBV30 and TRBJ2-1, is SQTIHQWPATLVQPVGSPLSLECTVEGTSNPNLYWYRQAAGRGLQLLFYSVGIGQISSEVPQNLSASRPQDRQFILSSKKLLLSDSGFYLCAWGFGSGSYNEQFFGPGTRLTVL.

The chain uses TRBV30 and TRBJ1-5; D gene unclear. V lost 2 bases, J lost 4 bases, and 6 bases lay in between. Germline values: CDR1 GTSNPN, CDR2 SVGIG (reference sequence). The CDR3 runs to 12 residues. Written as DNA, the CDR3 is TGTGCCTGGAGTCTCTCGAATCAGCCCCAGCATTTT. Translating it yields CAWSLSNQPQHF.

The rearrangement uses TRBV21-1 and TRBJ2-7; TRBD1 is the table's D call, not checked against the DNA. TRBV21-1 is a recognized pseudogene. There are 15 residues in the CDR3. This CDR3 reads CASSREQGMTYEQYV. CDR3 DNA: TGTGCCAGCAGCCGAGAGCAGGGTATGACCTACGAGCAGTACGTC.

V gene TRBV5-1 combines with J gene TRBJ2-1, with 11 bases lining up with TRBD1. The CDR3 spans 14 residues. The germline gives CDR1 SGHRS, CDR2 YFSETQ. J gave up 9 bases and V 1 base, and 3 bases lay outside the gene matches. The CDR3 sequence: CASSLWTGGGEQFF. The CDR3 DNA reads as TGCGCCAGCAGCTTGTGGACAGGGGGCGGTGAGCAGTTCTTC.

This clone was detected only a few times. The V and J genes are TRBV5-1 and TRBJ1-2; the match to TRBD1 covers 7 bases. Germline CDR1 and CDR2: SGHRS and YFSETQ. Trimming removed 0 bases from V and 2 bases from J; junction bases left unmatched: 10. The CDR3 consists of 17 residues. The CDR3 sequence: CASSLELTGTPNYGYTF. The CDR3 DNA reads as TGCGCCAGCAGCTTGGAATTGACAGGGACCCCGAACTATGGCTACACCTTC.

This rearrangement joins TRBV2 to TRBJ2-5; TRBD2 matches 9 bases. The V gene's germline CDR1 is SNHLY and CDR2 FYNNEI. CDR3 length: 16 residues. Trimming cost V 2 bases and J 3 bases; bases outside gene matches: 7. The CDR3 nucleotides read TGTGCCAGCAGTGAACGAGGTAGCGGGGGTAAAGAGACCCAGTACTTC. Translation gives CASSERGSGGKETQYF.

This chain uses TRBV18 with TRBJ1-4; TRBD1 agrees at 9 bases. The CDR3 extends over 15 amino acids. CDR1 KGHSH and CDR2 LQKENI come from the germline V gene. V was clipped by 2 bases and J by 5 bases; unmatched bases: 3. The CDR3 loop reads CASSPYGTGNEKLFF. CDR3 nucleotide sequence: TGTGCCAGCTCACCATATGGGACAGGGAATGAAAAACTGTTTTTT.